Sequencing of this T cell receptor (beta chain) was carried out in a study of cytomegalovirus exposure and HLA in healthy donors. This PCR relied on a set of 60 Vbeta primers and 13 Jbeta primers. Repertoires were generated with immunoSEQ multiplex PCR, while TCRdb's copy carries only in-frame clones and drops some. Of 150,000 to 200,000 clones listed, 77% are singletons. Trimming shortened V by 3 bases and J by 3 bases, and 15 bases separated the two germline ends. This CDR3 region has 15 residues. CDR1 is LGHNA, CDR2 YSLEER, per germline. This clonotype originated in a woman in her thirties or forties in good health and CMV-seropositive. The specimen sequenced was PBMCs. The chain recombines TRBV4-3 with TRBJ2-7; tentatively, D is TRBD2 (6 bases). CDR3 sequence reads: CASSHARDSIYEQYF. CDR3 sequence (DNA): TGCGCCAGCAGCCACGCCCGGGACTCAATCTACGAGCAGTACTTC.